The 6 T cell receptor beta chains in this list originate from one sample, sequenced in a study of OX40 agonist ivuxolimab in advanced cancers. The method was immunoSEQ multiplex PCR; TCRdb's version includes in-frame clones alone and lacks a portion of them. The sample includes some 25,000 clones, 80% to 90% of them seen just once. The specimen comprised CD4+ or CD8+ T cells sorted from blood, sampled in a trial of the OX40 agonist ivuxolimab. Receptor source: an adult with an advanced solid tumor such as melanoma, head and neck, liver or kidney cancer.

The chain carries TRBV5-1 and TRBJ1-3; D not resolved. Germline V gene lookup returns CDR1 SGHRS and CDR2 YFSETQ. CDR3 length: 15 residues. V dropped 1 base and J dropped 0 bases, with 8 bases sitting between them. CDR3 in amino acids: CASSLTANSGNTIYF. CDR3 DNA sequence: TGCGCCAGCAGCTTGACAGCCAACTCTGGAAACACCATATATTTT. Combining the CDR3 with reference TRBV5-1 and TRBJ1-3 gives the whole variable domain KAGVTQTPRYLIKTRGQQVTLSCSPISGHRSVSWYQQTPGQGLQFLFEYFSETQRNKGNFPGRFSGRQFSNSRSEMNVSTLELGDSALYLCASSLTANSGNTIYFGEGSWLTVV.

The J gene is TRBJ2-3, the V gene TRBV30, with 7 bases matching TRBD1. Germline-derived CDR1 and CDR2 are GTSNPN and SVGIG (reference sequence). Trimming removed 5 bases from V and 0 bases from J; junction bases left unmatched: 5. The CDR3 has 14 residues. The CDR3, as DNA: TGTGCCTGGCAAAGACAGGGAAGCACAGATACGCAGTATTTT. Protein sequence: CAWQRQGSTDTQYF.

This chain links TRBV7-2 with TRBJ2-2, with TRBD1 identical over 7 bases. The trim removed 5 bases at V and 2 bases at J, leaving 8 bases unmatched. The CDR3 has 16 amino acids. CDR1 and CDR2 from the germline V gene are SGHTA and FQGNSA. Here the CDR3 DNA reads TGTGCCAGCAGCCAGAGGACAGGCTTTAACACCGGGGAGCTGTTTTTT. It codes for CASSQRTGFNTGELFF.

This clone was detected a few times. In DNA, the CDR3 is TGTGCCAGCAGTCCCCAAGAGACCCAGTACTTC. Protein: CASSPQETQYF. The J gene is TRBJ2-5, the V gene TRBV2; no firm D call. V was shortened by 5 bases and J by 1 base, with 2 bases between the two germline ends. This CDR3 is built from 11 residues. From germline, CDR1 is SNHLY and CDR2 FYNNEI.

The chain is built from TRBV27 and TRBJ2-4; D might be TRBD1 or TRBD2, each matching 5 bases. CDR1 is MNHEY, CDR2 SMNVEV, per germline (reference sequence). The CDR3 contains 15 residues. Deletions cut 5 bases from V and 0 bases from J, with 11 bases between. CDR3 protein: CASSTRQLAKNIQYF. CDR3 nucleotide sequence: TGTGCCAGCAGTACTAGACAGCTAGCCAAAAACATTCAGTACTTC.

The J gene is TRBJ1-4, the V gene TRBV5-1, with TRBD1 matching over 11 bases. V dropped 4 bases and J dropped 8; count of bases not matched to a gene: 7. This CDR3 contains 15 residues. From germline, CDR1 is SGHRS and CDR2 YFSETQ. The CDR3 DNA reads as TGCGCCAGCAGCCGGACAGGGGGCCGGGGGGAAAAACTGTTTTTT. It encodes CASSRTGGRGEKLFF.